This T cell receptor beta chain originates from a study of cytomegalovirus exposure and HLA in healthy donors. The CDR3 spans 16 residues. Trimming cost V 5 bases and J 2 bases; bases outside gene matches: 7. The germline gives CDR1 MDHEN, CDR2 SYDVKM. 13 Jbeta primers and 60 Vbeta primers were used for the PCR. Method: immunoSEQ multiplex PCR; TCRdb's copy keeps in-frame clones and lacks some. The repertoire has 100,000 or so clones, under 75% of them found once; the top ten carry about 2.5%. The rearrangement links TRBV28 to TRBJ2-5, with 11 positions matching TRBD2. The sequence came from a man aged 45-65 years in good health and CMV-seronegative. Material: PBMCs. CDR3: CASSLRGLAEQETQYF. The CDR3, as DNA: TGTGCCAGCAGTCTCCGGGGACTAGCGGAACAAGAGACCCAGTACTTC. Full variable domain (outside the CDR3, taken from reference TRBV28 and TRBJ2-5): DVKVTQSSRYLVKRTGEKVFLECVQDMDHENMFWYRQDPGLGLRLIYFSYDVKMKEKGDIPEGYSVSREKKERFSLILESASTNQTSMYLCASSLRGLAEQETQYFGPGTRLLVL.